This T cell receptor beta chain comes out of a study of cytomegalovirus exposure and HLA in healthy donors. Study-wide background: Of the donors genotyped, approximately 410 in all, about 81% fell in the Caucasian-associated ancestry cluster.

A note on this clone: Its specificity is unknown.

The donors, nominally healthy at sampling, likely had unrecorded immune exposures. 13 Jbeta primers and 60 Vbeta primers were used for the PCR. The data were produced by immunoSEQ multiplex PCR, yet TCRdb's version contains in-frame clones alone and is incomplete. The sample gives about 200,000 clones, around four fifths of which show up once; 2.5% to 3.5% is in the top ten. Overall study findings and caveats: A later analysis reportedly found that, within productive TCRs, an Asian-associated ancestry cluster had fewer N-insertions than the mean observed across the roughly 700 donors.

The CDR3 runs to 16 residues. V lost 3 bases and J 5 bases, leaving 19 bases between the germline ends. Germline-derived CDR1 and CDR2 are GTSNPN and SVGIG (reference sequence). This sequence originates from a woman between 40 and 55 years old in good health and CMV-seronegative. V and J are TRBV30 and TRBJ1-4; D unresolved. The specimen was PBMCs. Here the CDR3 DNA reads TGTGCCTGGAGCGGATTGGGCCTGAACTCGAATGAAAAACTGTTTTTT. The encoded protein is CAWSGLGLNSNEKLFF.